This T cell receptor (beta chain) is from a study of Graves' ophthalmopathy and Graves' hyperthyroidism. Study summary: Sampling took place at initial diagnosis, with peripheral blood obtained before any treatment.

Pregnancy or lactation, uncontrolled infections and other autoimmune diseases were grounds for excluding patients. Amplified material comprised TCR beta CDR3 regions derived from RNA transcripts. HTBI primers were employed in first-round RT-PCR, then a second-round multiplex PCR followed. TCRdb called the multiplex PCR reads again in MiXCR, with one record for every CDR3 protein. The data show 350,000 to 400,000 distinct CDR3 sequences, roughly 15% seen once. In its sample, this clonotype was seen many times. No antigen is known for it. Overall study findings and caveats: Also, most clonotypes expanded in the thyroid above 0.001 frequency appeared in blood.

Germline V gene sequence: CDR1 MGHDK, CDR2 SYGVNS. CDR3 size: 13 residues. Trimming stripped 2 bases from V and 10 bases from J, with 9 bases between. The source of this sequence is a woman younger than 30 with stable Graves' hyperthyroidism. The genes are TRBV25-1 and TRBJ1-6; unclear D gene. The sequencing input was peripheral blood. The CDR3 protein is CASSELPGSPLHF. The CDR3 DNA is TGTGCCAGCAGTGAACTCCCCGGCTCACCCCTCCACTTT.